Listed below are T cell receptor beta chains from one sample, sequenced in a study of blood T cells in healthy people across ages. TCRdb independently ran MiXCR on the 5' RACE reads; one entry per CDR3 protein. The sample lists about 1.1 million distinct CDR3 sequences, around two fifths occurring once. The sequencing sample was made of blood. The receptors shown here come from a man between 18 and 29 years old in good health. CDR3s leave out the opening cysteine and the closing phenylalanine or tryptophan. The order of the fields is V gene, J gene, clone size, CDR3 protein. Clone size is not always given. Where it is, it says once, few, many or a class for expanded clones.

TRBV2	TRBJ1-5	few	ASSGAGYSNQPQH
TRBV6-2/TRBV6-3	TRBJ1-2	-	ASSDPQGRYGYT
TRBV6-6	TRBJ2-1	many	ASSSVDRGINEQF
TRBV20-1	TRBJ2-7	-	SASNWGPYEQY
TRBV7-8	TRBJ1-3	-	ASSSGTGMVGNTIY
TRBV12-3/TRBV12-4	TRBJ2-3	-	ASRLSGITDTQY
TRBV20-1	TRBJ2-7	few	SATLGTGGCEQY
TRBV12-3/TRBV12-4	TRBJ2-2	-	ASRTFGTGELF
TRBV5-1	TRBJ2-2	few	ASMDRENTGELF
TRBV6-6	TRBJ2-1	-	ASSHLWDTDNEQF
TRBV10-3	TRBJ1-2	-	AISESLQLNYGYT
TRBV5-1	TRBJ2-3	-	ASSHRTGRPNLTDTQY
TRBV27	TRBJ1-1	once	ASSLYTPDRFVEAF
TRBV6-6	TRBJ2-1	-	ASSASGDGNEQF
TRBV9	TRBJ2-6	-	ASSVGLAGAAGANVLT
TRBV7-2	TRBJ1-5	-	ASSLDDQGGQPQH
TRBV25-1	TRBJ1-2	-	ASSDGFFYGYT
TRBV20-1	TRBJ1-5	-	SASGITWDQPQH
TRBV28	TRBJ1-1	-	ASSFGASQGTEAF
TRBV7-9	TRBJ1-6	few	ASRAAISYNSPLH
TRBV5-1	TRBJ2-3	few	ASSWEQKTDTQY
TRBV10-3	TRBJ1-2	-	AISESKANYGYT
TRBV3-1	-	-	ASSHGGRSYEQY
TRBV4-3	TRBJ1-4	few	ASSQDLGAASTNEKLF
TRBV20-1	TRBJ2-5	-	SALTGAVTQY
TRBV25-1	TRBJ2-1	-	ASSETRGIYNEQF
TRBV20-1	TRBJ2-5	few	SAKRLGQETQY
TRBV20-1	TRBJ2-1	-	SAQPGDRVDEQF
TRBV6-6	TRBJ2-3	-	ASSPLVQVADTQY
TRBV6-6	TRBJ1-1	-	ASRKTGDTEAF
TRBV20-1	TRBJ2-5	-	SADRRVYLETQY
TRBV30	TRBJ2-5	-	AWSEKETQY
TRBV18	TRBJ1-1	-	ASSQGEDSEAF
TRBV6-2/TRBV6-3	TRBJ1-2	few	ASSSPGIGHGYT
TRBV4-3	TRBJ2-2	few	ASSQVRGGNTGELF
TRBV7-8	TRBJ1-5	-	ASSPTRVKNQPQH
TRBV6-2/TRBV6-3	TRBJ1-1	-	ASSYSSDTEAF
TRBV9	TRBJ2-1	-	ASSGGTAQRSYNEQF
TRBV29-1	TRBJ2-7	few	SVETGGDAYEQY
TRBV20-1	TRBJ1-1	once	SASLNTVTEAF
TRBV20-1	TRBJ2-3	-	SARGLAGYTDTQY
TRBV10-3	TRBJ1-4	-	AISESNRAEKLF
TRBV5-1	TRBJ2-5	-	ASSQTGGYQETQY
TRBV20-1	TRBJ2-5	-	SASPSGGAGETQY
TRBV6-2/TRBV6-3	TRBJ1-2	-	ASSSLTGGLGGYT
TRBV4-1	TRBJ1-2	-	ASSQDAGDDGYT
TRBV12-3/TRBV12-4	TRBJ1-2	-	ASSLVQGEMNYGYT
TRBV6-5	TRBJ1-1	-	ASSYSGRGTEAF
TRBV12-3/TRBV12-4	TRBJ1-2	-	ASSFGVGSYGYT
TRBV10-3	TRBJ1-2	-	AILPGTTTNYGYT
TRBV20-1	TRBJ2-1	-	SAKDNEQF
TRBV4-2	TRBJ1-2	-	ASSPRGQVNYGYT
TRBV5-6	TRBJ1-1	-	ASSLDRGRWDTEAF
TRBV2	TRBJ2-1	few	ASSEEGSGSSYNEQF
TRBV19	TRBJ1-1	-	ASSPPGQINTEAF